Presented here are 5 T cell receptor beta chains from one specimen sequenced in a study of human T cells and chemical hapten exposure. MiXCR, applied by TCRdb to the RACE reads, yields one record per CDR3 protein. The data show approximately 97,000 distinct CDR3 sequences, about 8.6% seen once. Time point meaning: healthy volunteer bleed at 2 weeks. Unfractionated whole blood yielded the extracted total RNA. The sequencing input was whole blood. Every receptor here comes from a female donor in good health. Some clones in this sample may be carry-over from other donors' samples.

This clonotype occurred a few times. The J gene is TRBJ2-3, the V gene TRBV28; 8 nucleotides line up with TRBD2. Germline V lookup: CDR1 MDHEN, CDR2 SYDVKM. The length of the CDR3 is 14 residues. V trimming: 6 bases; J trimming: 2 bases; junction bases outside the gene matches: 4. CDR3: CASRSTSATDTQYF. The CDR3 nucleotides are TGTGCCAGCAGGTCGACTAGCGCCACAGATACGCAGTATTTT.

This clonotype was picked up many times. This chain uses TRBV6-6 with TRBJ2-7; D not resolved. The germline V gene has CDR1 MNHNY and CDR2 SVGAGI (reference sequence). This CDR3 contains 12 residues. V lost 6 bases and J 5 bases, leaving 11 bases between the germline ends. The DNA of the CDR3 is TGTGCCAGCAGGGGTCTTATCAACGAGCAGTACTTC. This sequence encodes CASRGLINEQYF.

The chain combines TRBV19 with TRBJ2-1; D remains unclear. The CDR3 spans 14 residues. Germline V gene lookup returns CDR1 LNHDA and CDR2 SQIVND (reference sequence). Trimming took 4 bases from V and 5 from J, leaving 12 bases between them. The chain's CDR3 is CASSSPAGDNEQFF. Here the CDR3 DNA reads TGTGCCAGTAGTAGCCCAGCCGGAGACAATGAGCAGTTCTTC.

There are many counts of this clonotype. The genes are TRBV5-6 and TRBJ1-1; D is uncertain. The CDR3 covers 13 residues. V dropped 3 bases and J dropped 1 base, with 7 bases sitting between them. The germline CDR1 and CDR2 sequences are SGHDT and YYEEEE. This chain's CDR3 is CASSWTANTEAFF. The CDR3 coding sequence is TGTGCCAGCAGCTGGACCGCGAACACTGAAGCTTTCTTT. The full variable domain, its missing parts supplied by reference TRBV5-6 and TRBJ1-1, is DAGVTQSPTHLIKTRGQQVTLRCSPKSGHDTVSWYQQALGQGPQFIFQYYEEEERQRGNFPDRFSGHQFPNYSSELNVNALLLGDSALYLCASSWTANTEAFFGQGTRLTVV.

The chain recombines TRBV28 with TRBJ2-1, with D tentatively TRBD2 (5 bases). This CDR3 contains 14 residues. Trimming cost V 6 bases and J 5 bases, with 14 bases left between them. Germline assignment: CDR1 MDHEN and CDR2 SYDVKM. CDR3 loop: CASRLNPGDNEQFF. The DNA for the CDR3 is TGTGCCAGCAGGCTAAACCCCGGGGACAATGAGCAGTTCTTC.